The rows below give T cell receptor beta chains drawn from one sample of a study of T cell responses to AZD1222 COVID-19 vaccine. Method: immunoSEQ multiplex PCR; TCRdb's copy keeps in-frame clones and lacks some. The table shows around 180,000 clones, with more than 70% occurring only once. This sample comprised peripheral blood, obtained 28 days after the second AZD1222 dose. These receptors all stem from an adult who received the AZD1222 COVID-19 vaccine. Each CDR3 is given without its conserved first and last residue. Fields, in order: J gene, V gene, CDR3 protein.

J: TRBJ2-1
V: TRBV11-2
CDR3: ASSLDQSEQF

J: TRBJ2-5
V: TRBV3-1/TRBV3-2
CDR3: ASSQDPLRAQETQY

J: TRBJ2-1
V: TRBV28
CDR3: ASTPYSGRPGSYNEQF

J: TRBJ1-1
V: TRBV6-2/TRBV6-3
CDR3: ASSYSGTGVLEAF

J: TRBJ2-7
V: TRBV11-3
CDR3: ASSLDLGLYYEQY

J: TRBJ1-5
V: TRBV7-9
CDR3: ASSFTAERESNQPQH

J: TRBJ2-7
V: TRBV19
CDR3: ASSPRTGGNYEQY

J: TRBJ1-3
V: TRBV6-5
CDR3: ASSYGAPSGNTIY

J: TRBJ2-7
V: TRBV14
CDR3: ASSQGLEDKQY

J: TRBJ2-2
V: TRBV7-9
CDR3: ATSPPGVYTGELF

J: TRBJ2-7
V: TRBV9
CDR3: ASSVTGTSYEQY